Below are 24 T cell receptor beta chains sequenced from a single sample in a study of T-cell memory formation after mild COVID-19. MiXCR, run by TCRdb on the 5' RACE reads, gives a single entry per CDR3 protein. Of 300,000 to 350,000 distinct CDR3 sequences listed, around 15% are singletons. Sequencing was carried out using PBMCs or a T cell subset sorted from them (not recorded which). Receptors originate from a man aged 18 to 30 who had mild COVID-19 (a few samples of this study predate the infection). Cell type and time point are not known.

The chain employs TRBV6-2 or TRBV6-3 and TRBJ2-2; no clear D gene. The germline CDR1 and CDR2 sequences are MNHEY and SVGEGT. CDR3 length equals 14 residues. V was clipped by 3 bases and J by 7 bases, with 12 bases between them. CDR3 loop: CASSYMLADGELFF. The CDR3 DNA follows: TGTGCCAGCAGTTATATGTTGGCGGACGGGGAGCTGTTTTTT.

This clonotype was observed many times. CDR3 in DNA: TGCGCCAGCAGCCAAATACAGGGGTACACTGAAGCTTTCTTT. Its translation is CASSQIQGYTEAFF. The chain employs TRBV4-1 and TRBJ1-1, with TRBD1 identical over 7 bases. CDR3 length equals 14 residues. Trimming took 2 bases from V and 3 from J; bases not matched to a gene: 3. The germline CDR1 and CDR2 sequences are MGHRA and YSYEKL.

There are a few counts of this clonotype. The chain recombines TRBV7-9 with TRBJ2-3, with 7 bases fitting TRBD1. The germline gives CDR1 SEHNR, CDR2 FQNEAQ (reference sequence). The CDR3 is 13 residues long. J was trimmed by 6 bases and V by 10 bases; bases with no gene match: 10. DNA for the CDR3: TGTGCCACCGAGGTAGGGGGCAGGGATACGCAGTATTTT. This encodes CATEVGGRDTQYF.

This clonotype was picked up a small number of times. The chain links TRBV7-3 to TRBJ2-3, with 8 bases aligning to TRBD2. This CDR3 is built from 15 residues. CDR1 is SGHTA, CDR2 FQGTGA, per germline. The ends lost 3 bases at V and 7 bases at J; junction bases unmatched: 9. Here the CDR3 reads CASSFSGEGSYTQYF. In DNA form, the CDR3 reads TGTGCCAGCAGCTTTAGCGGGGAGGGAAGTTATACGCAGTATTTT.

The V and J genes are TRBV7-6 and TRBJ2-3, with a tentative D call TRBD1 (5 bases). This CDR3 spans 17 amino acids. Trimming cost V 2 bases and J 1 base, with 16 bases left between them. Germline-derived CDR1 and CDR2 are SGHVS and FNYEAQ. This chain's CDR3 is CASSLYAGSRGTDTQYF. In DNA form, the CDR3 reads TGTGCCAGCAGCTTATATGCAGGGTCCAGGGGCACAGATACGCAGTATTTT.

This chain connects TRBV5-5 to TRBJ2-7; possibly TRBD2 for D (5 bases). Germline assignment: CDR1 SGHKS and CDR2 YYEKEE (reference sequence). The ends were cut back, 1 base at V and 0 bases at J, with 14 bases in the middle. This CDR3 has 16 amino acids. CDR3 in DNA: TGTGCCAGCAGCTTGTACTCGGGGTTCAGCTCCTACGAGCAGTACTTC. Protein sequence: CASSLYSGFSSYEQYF.

The chain links TRBV4-1 to TRBJ1-1; tentative D call: TRBD1 (6 bases). With 4 bases removed from V and 7 bases from J, the gap between germline ends came to 22 bases. CDR3 length: 16 amino acids. The germline V gene encodes CDR1 MGHRA and CDR2 YSYEKL. The CDR3 DNA follows: TGCGCCAGCAGCCGCCAAGCCGAATACAGGGAAGGTGAAGCTTTCTTT. As protein: CASSRQAEYREGEAFF.

The gene calls are TRBV28 and TRBJ2-7; D might be TRBD2 (5 bases). This CDR3 comprises 12 residues. Trimming stripped 8 bases from V and 4 bases from J, with 12 bases between. Germline-derived CDR1 and CDR2 are MDHEN and SYDVKM. The CDR3 sequence: CASGNRGYEQYV. The DNA of the CDR3 is TGTGCCAGCGGAAACAGAGGGTACGAGCAGTACGTC.

The table lists this clonotype with many counts. V usage is TRBV7-3 and J usage is TRBJ2-3; the match to TRBD2 covers 9 bases. Looked up from germline, CDR1 is SGHTA and CDR2 is FQGTGA. V lost 6 bases to trimming and J lost 0 bases; unmatched junction nucleotides: 19. This CDR3 has 20 amino acids. The CDR3 DNA sequence: TGTGCCAGCAGTCCCGTGGGGGTAGCGGGGGCCCCAAGGAGCACAGATACGCAGTATTTT. Its translation: CASSPVGVAGAPRSTDTQYF.

This clonotype was seen only a few times. The rearrangement links TRBV2 to TRBJ2-3; D is uncertain. Germline V gene sequence: CDR1 SNHLY, CDR2 FYNNEI. Trimming shortened V by 0 bases and J by 9 bases, and 10 bases separated the two germline ends. CDR3 length equals 13 residues. CDR3 region: CASSEAPRETQYF. The CDR3 DNA is TGTGCCAGCAGTGAAGCGCCTCGAGAGACGCAGTATTTT.

V gene TRBV5-1 combines with J gene TRBJ2-1; D possibly corresponds to TRBD1 (5 bases). V was cut by 0 bases and J by 12 bases, with 13 bases left in between. This CDR3 has 13 residues. Germline values: CDR1 SGHRS, CDR2 YFSETQ. The chain's CDR3 is CASSLVRGWVQFF. CDR3 coding DNA: TGCGCCAGCAGCTTGGTTAGGGGTTGGGTGCAGTTCTTC.

This chain joins TRBV4-1 and TRBJ1-2; 11 nucleotides match TRBD1. J was trimmed by 4 bases and V by 4 bases; bases with no gene match: 2. CDR1 MGHRA and CDR2 YSYEKL come from the germline V gene. The length of the CDR3 is 14 residues. CDR3 in DNA: TGCGCCAGCAGCCGGACAGGGGGCGGCTATGGCTACACCTTC. Protein: CASSRTGGGYGYTF.

This clonotype was detected many times. The chain joins TRBV12-3 or TRBV12-4 to TRBJ1-2; unclear D gene. The CDR3 covers 12 residues. The V end was cut by 3 bases, the J end by 1 base, with 3 bases between. The CDR3 reads CASSFLNYGYTF. DNA of the CDR3: TGTGCCAGCAGTTTTCTTAACTATGGCTACACCTTC.

This clonotype was seen a handful of times. This sequence joins TRBV21-1 and TRBJ2-7; the D call of TRBD1 is as the table states it, not checked on the DNA. TRBV21-1 is annotated as a pseudogene. The CDR3 contains 14 residues. This chain's CDR3 is CASSTAWGAVGQYV. DNA for the CDR3: TGTGCCAGCAGCACGGCATGGGGCGCCGTCGGGCAGTACGTC.

This rearrangement joins TRBV6-1 to TRBJ1-5, with D tentatively TRBD1 (6 bases). The CDR3 is 16 residues long. Germline V lookup: CDR1 MNHNS, CDR2 SASEGT. V shed 1 base and J shed 7 bases, with 17 bases lying between them. The CDR3 reads CASSEVVLGGWQPQHF. CDR3 in DNA: TGTGCCAGCAGTGAAGTAGTGTTGGGGGGCTGGCAGCCCCAGCATTTT.

V is TRBV20-1 and J is TRBJ2-7, with 7 nucleotides matching TRBD2. CDR3 length: 12 residues. Per the germline V gene, CDR1 is DFQATT and CDR2 is SNEGSKA (reference sequence). The trim removed 5 bases at V and 3 bases at J, leaving 4 bases unmatched. The chain's CDR3 is CSAWGRGYEQYF. The CDR3 nucleotides are TGCAGTGCTTGGGGGAGGGGCTACGAGCAGTACTTC.

V and J are TRBV4-1 and TRBJ1-3; 10 nucleotides match TRBD1. Germline V gene lookup returns CDR1 MGHRA and CDR2 YSYEKL. V lost 4 bases to trimming and J lost 1 base; unmatched junction nucleotides: 4. The CDR3 runs to 16 residues. CDR3 sequence: CASSPDRGNSGNTIYF. The CDR3 nucleotides are TGCGCCAGCAGCCCGGACAGGGGGAATTCTGGAAACACCATATATTTT.

This clonotype was found a few times. The chain recombines TRBV4-3 with TRBJ2-4; D perhaps matches TRBD2 (5 bases). V shed 0 bases and J shed 8 bases, with 20 bases lying between them. Per germline, CDR1 LGHNA and CDR2 YSLEER. The CDR3 has 17 amino acids. The CDR3 loop is CASSQDAAVQRRDIQYF. The CDR3 bases are TGCGCCAGCAGCCAAGATGCGGCCGTCCAAAGGCGGGACATTCAGTACTTC.

This chain links TRBV6-2 or TRBV6-3 with TRBJ2-3; a weak D match, TRBD2 (7 bases). Germline V gives CDR1 MNHEY, CDR2 SVGEGT. V was pared by 2 bases and J by 7 bases, with 28 bases between. The CDR3 has 19 residues. The CDR3 DNA reads TGTGCCAGCAGTTACCTTATGGCGGGGGCAACAGGTGGTTCAAATACGCAGTATTTT. It translates to CASSYLMAGATGGSNTQYF.

This clonotype was detected a few times. This sequence joins TRBV6-2 or TRBV6-3 and TRBJ2-3, with TRBD2 matching over 8 bases. CDR3 size: 17 residues. CDR1 is MNHEY and CDR2 is SVGEGT in the germline V gene. J lost 4 bases, V lost 2 bases, and 11 bases had no gene match. CDR3 DNA: TGTGCCAGCAGTTACGTGGTTGCTAGCGGGCGATCAGATACGCAGTATTTT. It specifies CASSYVVASGRSDTQYF.

This clonotype occurred a few times. The rearrangement uses TRBV5-1 and TRBJ1-2; a possible D gene is TRBD1 (6 bases). Germline V gene sequence: CDR1 SGHRS, CDR2 YFSETQ. The CDR3 has 14 amino acids. V gave up 2 bases and J gave up 4 bases, with 12 bases separating them. The CDR3 protein is CASSFGGGPYGYTF. CDR3 coding DNA: TGCGCCAGCAGCTTCGGAGGGGGGCCCTATGGCTACACCTTC.

The CDR3 is CASSLEGENTEAFF. CDR3 sequence (DNA): TGCGCCAGCAGCTTGGAAGGGGAGAACACTGAAGCTTTCTTT. This chain connects TRBV5-1 to TRBJ1-1; weak D call: TRBD1 (5 bases). The V gene's germline CDR1 is SGHRS and CDR2 YFSETQ. The V end was cut by 0 bases, the J end by 1 base, with 7 bases between. This CDR3 comprises 14 residues.

This rearrangement joins TRBV7-8 to TRBJ1-1; D not certain. V shed 3 bases and J shed 1 base, with 9 bases lying between them. The germline V gene encodes CDR1 SGHVS and CDR2 FQNEAQ. The CDR3 spans 14 residues. CDR3 nucleotides: TGTGCCAGCAGCTTTCGGGTGGCGAACACTGAAGCTTTCTTT. It codes for CASSFRVANTEAFF.

A few counts support this clonotype. The chain is built from TRBV7-2 and TRBJ2-5, with D perhaps being TRBD1 or TRBD2 (5 bases each). Trimming left V 5 bases short and J 5 bases short, with 21 bases between. The CDR3 is 16 amino acids. Germline V gives CDR1 SGHTA, CDR2 FQGNSA. CDR3 sequence reads: CASSPGQTTTPETQYF. The CDR3 bases are TGTGCCAGCAGCCCGGGGCAAACGACTACCCCGGAGACCCAGTACTTC.